A single sample gave rise to the 23 T cell receptor beta chains below, sequenced in a study of shared clonotypes between healthy human individuals. Sequencing was performed with immunoSEQ multiplex PCR; in TCRdb, only in-frame clones are kept and a portion is missing. The sample includes about 1 million clones, about 76% seen only once; the top ten take about 1.4%. The sequenced sample was memory CD4+ T cells sorted from blood. Subset specified: CD45RA-negative fraction. All receptors derive from a man younger than 30 in good health.

This sequence joins TRBV27 and TRBJ1-2; TRBD1 matches at 8 bases. After removal of 6 bases from V and 4 bases from J, the junction contained 7 bases not matched to a gene. There are 14 residues in the CDR3. Germline assignment: CDR1 MNHEY and CDR2 SMNVEV (reference sequence). The CDR3 sequence: CASSGTGLLYGYTF. The DNA for the CDR3 is TGTGCCAGCAGCGGGACAGGCTTACTCTATGGCTACACCTTC.

This clone was seen ten or more times. Other DNA sequences in this sample translate to the same CDR3. The genes are TRBV27 and TRBJ1-2; no clear D. V lost 2 bases, J lost 4 bases, and 11 bases lay in between. The CDR3 has 14 amino acids. Germline V CDR1 and CDR2: MNHEY, SMNVEV (reference sequence). The CDR3 region is CASSLTYRAYGYTF. Here the CDR3 DNA reads TGTGCCAGCAGTTTAACTTACAGAGCCTATGGCTACACCTTC.

This chain connects TRBV7-8 to TRBJ2-3, with 8 bases fitting TRBD1. The length of the CDR3 is 16 residues. V was pared by 5 bases and J by 6 bases, with 13 bases of the junction left unmatched. In germline, CDR1 is SGHVS, CDR2 FQNEAQ. CDR3 amino acids: CASSRGQAALVDTQYF. For the CDR3, the DNA is TGTGCCAGCAGCCGGGGACAGGCAGCTTTAGTTGATACGCAGTATTTT.

The J gene is TRBJ1-2, the V gene TRBV7-6; 7 bases are shared with TRBD1. From germline, CDR1 is SGHVS and CDR2 FNYEAQ. Trimming took 3 bases from V and 0 from J; bases not matched to a gene: 10. CDR3 size: 17 residues. The CDR3 sequence is CASSFHPGQRANYGYTF. For the CDR3, the DNA is TGTGCCAGCAGCTTTCATCCGGGACAGAGAGCTAACTATGGCTACACCTTC.

This chain connects TRBV6-6 to TRBJ1-3, with 9 bases identical to TRBD1. The CDR3 covers 14 residues. V lost 6 bases and J lost 4; bases outside the gene matches: 4. From germline, CDR1 is MNHNY and CDR2 SVGAGI (reference sequence). The CDR3 sequence: CASRTGGGGNTIYF. For the CDR3, the DNA is TGTGCCAGCAGGACAGGGGGAGGAGGAAACACCATATATTTT.

Turning to this clone: Distinct nucleotide sequences in the sample also encode this CDR3. The chain carries TRBV7-2 and TRBJ1-2; 7 bases agree with TRBD1. The CDR3 has 14 amino acids. Trimming took 6 bases from V and 2 from J; bases not matched to a gene: 6. From germline, CDR1 is SGHTA and CDR2 FQGNSA. CDR3 in DNA: TGTGCCAGCAGTAGCGACAGGGCAAACTATGGCTACACCTTC. Its translation: CASSSDRANYGYTF.

The chain combines TRBV2 with TRBJ2-7; the D gene is possibly TRBD1 (5 bases). Germline assignment: CDR1 SNHLY and CDR2 FYNNEI. Deletions cut 3 bases from V and 5 bases from J, with 8 bases between. There are 12 residues in the CDR3. CDR3 in DNA: TGTGCCAGCAGTGACTGGACAAACGAGCAGTACTTC. Amino acid sequence: CASSDWTNEQYF.

Notes on this clone: Other DNA variants within this sample encode the same CDR3. The chain links TRBV27 to TRBJ2-7; the D gene is possibly TRBD2 (5 bases). The germline V gene has CDR1 MNHEY and CDR2 SMNVEV (reference sequence). V shed 5 bases and J shed 2 bases, with 10 bases lying between them. CDR3 length: 13 amino acids. CDR3 protein: CASSPGLAYEQYF. In nucleotides, the CDR3 is TGTGCCAGCAGTCCCGGACTTGCCTACGAGCAGTACTTC.

V gene TRBV6-1 combines with J gene TRBJ2-7, with TRBD1 identical over 9 bases. The CDR3 sequence is 12 residues long. Per the germline V gene, CDR1 is MNHNS and CDR2 is SASEGT. V gave up 7 bases and J gave up 4 bases; unmatched junction bases: 2. The CDR3 DNA sequence: TGTGCCAGCATAGGACAGGGGTACGAGCAGTACTTC. Its protein is CASIGQGYEQYF.

The chain carries TRBV5-8 and TRBJ2-7; the D is unclear. Per the germline V gene, CDR1 is SGHTS and CDR2 is YDEGEE. V lost 1 base, J lost 5 bases, and 1 base lay in between. The CDR3 runs to 10 residues. CDR3 bases: TGTGCCAGCAGCTTGAACGAGCAGTACTTC. Protein product: CASSLNEQYF. Full variable domain (remainder filled in from reference TRBV5-8 and TRBJ2-7): EAGVTQSPTHLIKTRGQQATLRCSPISGHTSVYWYQQALGLGLQFLLWYDEGEERNRGNFPPRFSGRQFPNYSSELNVNALELEDSALYLCASSLNEQYFGPGTRLTVT.

This clone was seen only once. V usage is TRBV18 and J usage is TRBJ1-2, with TRBD1 matching over 7 bases. The V and J ends lost 6 bases and 6 bases, in that order; junction bases with no gene match: 7. Germline-derived CDR1 and CDR2 are KGHSH and LQKENI. CDR3 size: 13 residues. CDR3 sequence: CASSRQGQNGYTF. DNA for the CDR3: TGTGCCAGCTCCCGACAGGGCCAAAATGGCTACACCTTC.

The chain joins TRBV27 to TRBJ1-3, with D unresolved. The germline V gene encodes CDR1 MNHEY and CDR2 SMNVEV (reference sequence). Deletions cut 5 bases from V and 4 bases from J, with 18 bases between. The CDR3 has 16 amino acids. The CDR3 spells CASSPSRSFAGNTIYF. The CDR3 DNA sequence: TGTGCCAGCAGTCCCAGCCGTTCCTTCGCGGGAAACACCATATATTTT.

This clone is a singleton in its sample. The chain is built from TRBV7-6 and TRBJ1-6; 10 bases are shared with TRBD1. The germline V gene has CDR1 SGHVS and CDR2 FNYEAQ. V lost 0 bases to trimming and J lost 9 bases; unmatched junction nucleotides: 11. The CDR3 consists of 18 residues. CDR3 sequence (DNA): TGTGCCAGCAGCTTAGCGGGGGGGACAGGGGTGATCTCTTCACCCCTCCACTTT. Its protein product is CASSLAGGTGVISSPLHF.

The chain combines TRBV18 with TRBJ2-5, with D unclear. Trimming shortened V by 6 bases and J by 4 bases, and 15 bases separated the two germline ends. The CDR3 length is 14 residues. Germline CDR1 and CDR2: KGHSH and LQKENI. The CDR3 DNA is TGTGCCAGCTCCACCACGACCCCGGGAGAGACCCAGTACTTC. Translation gives CASSTTTPGETQYF.

V and J are TRBV2 and TRBJ1-4; D is unresolved. Germline lookup yields CDR1 SNHLY and CDR2 FYNNEI. The CDR3 runs 15 residues. V was pared by 8 bases and J by 0 bases, with 13 bases between. In nucleotides, the CDR3 is TGTGCCAGCCGCGAAGAGGGCACAACTAATGAAAAACTGTTTTTT. Amino acid sequence: CASREEGTTNEKLFF.

V gene TRBV2 combines with J gene TRBJ1-1; TRBD1 is a possible D gene (5 bases). Trimming took off 5 bases at V and 0 bases at J, with 10 bases between the two ends. CDR1 and CDR2 (germline): SNHLY, FYNNEI. CDR3 length equals 14 residues. Written as DNA, the CDR3 is TGTGCCAGCAGTAGGACAAGCATGAACACTGAAGCTTTCTTT. Translation: CASSRTSMNTEAFF. The full variable domain, with the rest looked up from reference TRBV2 and TRBJ1-1, is EPEVTQTPSHQVTQMGQEVILRCVPISNHLYFYWYRQILGQKVEFLVSFYNNEISEKSEIFDDQFSVERPDGSNFTLKIRSTKLEDSAMYFCASSRTSMNTEAFFGQGTRLTVV.

The chain uses TRBV7-9 and TRBJ1-6; 7 positions match TRBD1. Germline CDR1 is SEHNR and CDR2 is FQNEAQ (reference sequence). The J segment lost 6 bases and the V segment lost 5 bases, leaving 7 bases of the junction unmatched. The CDR3 is 15 amino acids. CDR3 protein: CASSHEGAFNSPLHF. The CDR3 DNA sequence: TGTGCCAGCAGCCACGAGGGGGCTTTTAATTCACCCCTCCACTTT.

V is TRBV7-9 and J is TRBJ1-1, with 9 bases identical to TRBD1. In germline, CDR1 is SEHNR, CDR2 FQNEAQ (reference sequence). V trimming: 5 bases; J trimming: 11 bases; junction bases outside the gene matches: 6. This CDR3 region has 12 residues. DNA of the CDR3: TGTGCCAGCAGCCTGGGACAGGGTAGGGCTTTCTTT. It specifies CASSLGQGRAFF.

This clone came up once. CDR3 region: CASSTFSYNEQFF. In DNA, the CDR3 is TGTGCCAGCAGTACGTTCTCCTACAATGAGCAGTTCTTC. The chain uses TRBV9 and TRBJ2-1; D unresolved. The germline V gene has CDR1 SGDLS and CDR2 YYNGEE. The V end lost 5 bases, the J end lost 0 bases, and 6 bases lay between the germline ends. The CDR3 totals 13 residues. The complete variable domain, with remaining parts taken from reference TRBV9 and TRBJ2-1, reads DSGVTQTPKHLITATGQRVTLRCSPRSGDLSVYWYQQSLDQGLQFLIQYYNGEERAKGNILERFSAQQFPDLHSELNLSSLELGDSALYFCASSTFSYNEQFFGPGTRLTVL.

This clone was counted at least ten times. This rearrangement joins TRBV10-3 to TRBJ2-5; D gene unclear. Germline lookup yields CDR1 ENHRY and CDR2 SYGVKD. Trimming removed 4 bases from V and 2 bases from J, with 11 bases in between. The CDR3 loop spans 14 amino acids. This CDR3 reads CAISGAAEQETQYF. The CDR3 nucleotides read TGTGCCATCAGTGGGGCGGCAGAACAAGAGACCCAGTACTTC.

The rearrangement links TRBV27 to TRBJ2-5; weak D call: TRBD2 (6 bases). The V and J ends lost 3 bases and 5 bases respectively, with 16 bases between them. The CDR3 spans 15 residues. CDR1 and CDR2 from the germline V gene are MNHEY and SMNVEV (reference sequence). Written as DNA, the CDR3 is TGTGCCAGCAGTTTCCTCCGGGACTGGGGGGAGACCCAGTACTTC. Its translation is CASSFLRDWGETQYF.

The chain couples TRBV6-6 to TRBJ2-3, with 8 positions matching TRBD2. Germline loops: CDR1 MNHNY, CDR2 SVGAGI (reference sequence). The ends lost 2 bases at V and 6 bases at J; junction bases unmatched: 4. The CDR3 extends over 14 amino acids. CDR3 DNA sequence: TGTGCCAGCAGTTACGTAGCGGGGCCGGATACGCAGTATTTT. This translates into CASSYVAGPDTQYF.

This clone was counted only a few times. This chain links TRBV7-3 with TRBJ2-6, with a tentative D call TRBD1 (6 bases). The CDR3 length is 16 residues. V dropped 8 bases and J dropped 0 bases, with 14 bases sitting between them. From germline, CDR1 is SGHTA and CDR2 FQGTGA. CDR3 amino acids: CASAPTGYSGANVLTF. DNA of the CDR3: TGTGCCAGCGCCCCGACAGGCTACTCTGGGGCCAACGTCCTGACTTTC.